The 27 T cell receptor beta chains reported below all come from one sample, sequenced in a study of shared clonotypes between healthy human individuals. The data were produced by immunoSEQ multiplex PCR, yet TCRdb's version contains in-frame clones alone and is incomplete. Of about 1.1 million clones listed, 60% to 85% were seen once; the top ten hold 0.89%. Sequencing was done on a sample of memory CD4+ T cells from PBMCs. The subset: CD45RA-negative fraction. These TCRs come from a man between 18 and 29 years old in good health. Some clones in this sample may be carry-over from other donors' samples.

The chain has TRBV2 and TRBJ1-3, with 8 nucleotides matching TRBD1. Trimming cost V 7 bases and J 2 bases; bases outside gene matches: 4. There are 14 residues in the CDR3. Germline V gene lookup returns CDR1 SNHLY and CDR2 FYNNEI. The CDR3 loop is CASTDRGAGNTIYF. The CDR3 DNA follows: TGTGCCAGCACCGACAGGGGAGCTGGAAACACCATATATTTT.

The chain couples TRBV7-3 to TRBJ2-7; no clear D gene. The CDR3 is 13 amino acids. Germline CDR1 reads SGHTA; CDR2 reads FQGTGA. Trimming pared 3 bases from V and 3 bases from J, leaving 9 bases between. CDR3 sequence (DNA): TGTGCCAGCAGCTTGAACACCTACTACGAGCAGTACTTC. Its translation is CASSLNTYYEQYF.

This chain uses TRBV7-3 with TRBJ2-6; D gene uncertain. The germline V gene has CDR1 SGHTA and CDR2 FQGTGA. The CDR3 runs to 16 residues. Trimming removed 0 bases at V and 0 bases at J, with 6 bases between. CDR3 DNA: TGTGCCAGCAGCTTAACTAGGCTCTCTGGGGCCAACGTCCTGACTTTC. Translating it yields CASSLTRLSGANVLTF.

The chain links TRBV15 to TRBJ2-5, with a tentative D call TRBD2 (6 bases). Germline CDR1 LNHNV, CDR2 YYDKDF (reference sequence). Trimming removed 1 base at V and 7 bases at J, with 22 bases between. The CDR3 totals 17 residues. CDR3 coding DNA: TGTGCCACCAGCAGAGGGGCCACCTCTAGCGTCTTGGCGACCCAGTACTTC. Translated: CATSRGATSSVLATQYF.

The chain couples TRBV6-5 to TRBJ2-5; 14 bases agree with TRBD2. CDR1 is MNHEY and CDR2 is SVGAGI in the germline V gene. The junction had 1 base not matched to a gene; V was cut back by 0 bases and J by 4 bases. The CDR3 is 16 residues long. CDR3 residues: CASSYSGLAGGETQYF. CDR3 DNA: TGTGCCAGCAGTTACTCCGGACTAGCGGGAGGAGAGACCCAGTACTTC.

V and J are TRBV6-5 and TRBJ2-1; D tentatively fits TRBD1 or TRBD2 (6 bases each). Trimming took off 2 bases at V and 5 bases at J, with 16 bases between the two ends. Germline CDR1 and CDR2: MNHEY and SVGAGI. This CDR3 is 16 amino acids long. CDR3 DNA: TGTGCCAGCAGTTACCCTCGGGGCGGGACAAACAATGAGCAGTTCTTC. It translates to CASSYPRGGTNNEQFF.

The chain is built from TRBV4-2 and TRBJ1-2; maybe TRBD1 (5 bases). V was trimmed by 3 bases and J by 4 bases, leaving 18 bases between them. Germline V lookup: CDR1 LGHNA, CDR2 YNFKEQ. This CDR3 is 16 amino acids long. CDR3: CASSHTPGEPGYGYTF. The CDR3, as DNA: TGTGCCAGCAGCCACACCCCGGGGGAACCGGGCTATGGCTACACCTTC.

The chain links TRBV7-9 to TRBJ2-7; weak D call: TRBD2 (6 bases). V was trimmed by 4 bases and J by 2 bases, leaving 21 bases between them. The length of the CDR3 is 17 residues. CDR1 and CDR2 (germline): SEHNR, FQNEAQ (reference sequence). Here the CDR3 reads CASSYPAGRPATYEQYF. The CDR3 DNA sequence: TGTGCCAGCAGCTACCCCGCCGGGAGACCAGCCACCTACGAGCAGTACTTC.

CDR3 DNA sequence: TGTGCCAGCATCGGCCGAGCCTACGAGCAGTACTTC. Translating gives CASIGRAYEQYF. This chain joins TRBV2 and TRBJ2-7, with D uncertain. Germline V lookup: CDR1 SNHLY, CDR2 FYNNEI. V lost 7 bases, J lost 2 bases, and 9 bases lay in between. The CDR3 contains 12 residues. Using reference TRBV2 and TRBJ2-7 for the parts outside the CDR3, the full variable domain is EPEVTQTPSHQVTQMGQEVILRCVPISNHLYFYWYRQILGQKVEFLVSFYNNEISEKSEIFDDQFSVERPDGSNFTLKIRSTKLEDSAMYFCASIGRAYEQYFGPGTRLTVT.

V usage is TRBV7-6 and J usage is TRBJ2-4; the match to TRBD2 covers 8 bases. Germline loops: CDR1 SGHVS, CDR2 FNYEAQ. The CDR3 has 21 amino acids. The V gene end was trimmed by 1 base and the J gene end by 0 bases; junction bases not matched to a gene: 17. CDR3 residues: CASSLVVQREPPRLAKNIQYF. CDR3 sequence (DNA): TGTGCCAGCAGCTTAGTAGTACAGCGGGAGCCCCCGCGTCTAGCCAAAAACATTCAGTACTTC. Filled out from reference TRBV7-6 and TRBJ2-4, the complete variable domain reads GAGVSQSPRYKVTKRGQDVALRCDPISGHVSLYWYRQALGQGPEFLTYFNYEAQQDKSGLPNDRFSAERPEGSISTLTIQRTEQRDSAMYRCASSLVVQREPPRLAKNIQYFGAGTRLSVL.

This chain joins TRBV5-1 and TRBJ2-7, with 13 bases aligning to TRBD2. J lost 6 bases, V lost 4 bases, and 7 bases had no gene match. CDR1 is SGHRS and CDR2 is YFSETQ in the germline V gene. The CDR3 is 15 amino acids. The CDR3 protein is CASSLGLAGVGEQYF. CDR3 nucleotides: TGCGCCAGCAGCCTCGGACTAGCGGGAGTGGGCGAGCAGTACTTC.

This chain uses TRBV2 with TRBJ2-1; D may be TRBD2 (7 bases). Germline lookup yields CDR1 SNHLY and CDR2 FYNNEI. The V and J ends lost 10 bases and 0 bases respectively, with 19 bases between them. The CDR3 spans 16 residues. The CDR3 here is CAIRGAGESSYNEQFF. In DNA form, the CDR3 reads TGTGCCATCAGGGGCGCGGGGGAGAGCTCCTACAATGAGCAGTTCTTC.

The chain employs TRBV11-2 and TRBJ2-3; 12 bases align to TRBD2. The germline gives CDR1 SGHAT, CDR2 FQNNGV. With V trimmed by 0 bases and J by 3 bases, 4 bases remained unmatched. The CDR3 contains 17 residues. Here the CDR3 reads CASSLEASGRGTDTQYF. The CDR3 DNA follows: TGTGCCAGCAGCTTAGAGGCTAGCGGGAGGGGGACAGATACGCAGTATTTT.

J is TRBJ2-1 and V is TRBV7-3; 13 bases map to TRBD2. The germline gives CDR1 SGHTA, CDR2 FQGTGA. J lost 12 bases, V lost 3 bases, and 8 bases had no gene match. The CDR3 spans 15 residues. CDR3 sequence: CASSLTSGGPSVQFF. The CDR3 DNA is TGTGCCAGCAGCTTGACTAGCGGGGGGCCGTCGGTGCAGTTCTTC.

This sequence joins TRBV19 and TRBJ2-3, with 12 positions matching TRBD2. The CDR3 sequence is 16 residues long. V shed 5 bases, J shed 2 bases, and the junction held 5 bases outside the gene matches. Germline V gene sequence: CDR1 LNHDA, CDR2 SQIVND (reference sequence). CDR3 sequence (DNA): TGTGCCAGTAGTTCGGGACTAGCGGGTTTCACAGATACGCAGTATTTT. It yields the protein CASSSGLAGFTDTQYF.

V is TRBV4-1 and J is TRBJ2-1; D unclear. This CDR3 has 17 amino acids. CDR1 and CDR2 from the germline V gene are MGHRA and YSYEKL. V shed 1 base and J shed 0 bases, with 13 bases lying between them. CDR3 DNA: TGCGCCAGCAGCCAAGGTCGCGCAATCAGCTCCTACAATGAGCAGTTCTTC. This sequence encodes CASSQGRAISSYNEQFF.

The chain uses TRBV21-1 and TRBJ1-2. TRBV21-1 is a pseudogene locus. There are 13 residues in the CDR3. The CDR3 DNA is TGTGCCAGCAGCAATCGAGAATACTATGGCTACACCTTC. Amino acid sequence: CASSNREYYGYTF.

This sequence joins TRBV21-1 and TRBJ1-2. TRBV21-1 is a documented pseudogene. This CDR3 has 15 residues. As DNA, the CDR3 is TGTGCCAGCAGCAAAGTCGGGACTATCATCTATGGCTACACCTTC. Translation gives CASSKVGTIIYGYTF.

V is TRBV5-1 and J is TRBJ2-6; D is unresolved. The CDR3 has 17 amino acids. Germline CDR1 reads SGHRS; CDR2 reads YFSETQ. Trimming cost V 4 bases and J 0 bases, with 14 bases left between them. The CDR3 coding sequence is TGCGCCAGCAGCCCACCCCCGAGAAGCTCTGGGGCCAACGTCCTGACTTTC. Translating gives CASSPPPRSSGANVLTF.

The chain employs TRBV6-4 and TRBJ1-1; D unclear. V was cut by 6 bases and J by 2 bases, with 16 bases left in between. Germline V lookup: CDR1 MRHNA, CDR2 SNTAGT. The CDR3 length is 15 residues. CDR3 amino acids: CASRPREGSNTEAFF. For the CDR3, the DNA is TGTGCCAGCAGACCCCGGGAAGGGAGTAACACTGAAGCTTTCTTT.

The chain employs TRBV2 and TRBJ2-6, with D unresolved. This CDR3 contains 13 residues. Trimming removed 3 bases at V and 4 bases at J, with 4 bases between. In germline, CDR1 is SNHLY, CDR2 FYNNEI. The CDR3 protein is CASSEFGANVLTF. The CDR3 DNA reads as TGTGCCAGCAGTGAGTTCGGGGCCAACGTCCTGACTTTC. The entire variable domain, with the rest obtained from reference TRBV2 and TRBJ2-6, is as follows: EPEVTQTPSHQVTQMGQEVILRCVPISNHLYFYWYRQILGQKVEFLVSFYNNEISEKSEIFDDQFSVERPDGSNFTLKIRSTKLEDSAMYFCASSEFGANVLTFGAGSRLTVL.

This chain joins TRBV30 and TRBJ2-7; 12 bases fit TRBD1. The V and J ends lost 2 bases and 3 bases, in that order; junction bases with no gene match: 11. Germline V gene lookup returns CDR1 GTSNPN and CDR2 SVGIG (reference sequence). The CDR3 is 17 residues long. The CDR3 coding sequence is TGTGCCTGGAGTTCCCCGGGACAGGGGGCCTTTAACTACGAGCAGTACTTC. Protein product: CAWSSPGQGAFNYEQYF.

DNA of the CDR3: TGCGCCAGCAGGGTAGACGGCAACACTGAAGCTTTCTTT. It codes for CASRVDGNTEAFF. This sequence joins TRBV5-1 and TRBJ1-1, with no clear D. V lost 5 bases and J lost 2, with 10 bases in between. CDR3 length: 13 amino acids. Germline V CDR1 and CDR2: SGHRS, YFSETQ.

The CDR3 reads CASSEGSGAGAGELFF. DNA of the CDR3: TGTGCCAGCAGTGAGGGGAGCGGGGCCGGTGCCGGGGAGCTGTTTTTT. J is TRBJ2-2 and V is TRBV6-1; the match to TRBD2 covers 7 bases. Per germline, CDR1 MNHNS and CDR2 SASEGT. This CDR3 is 16 amino acids long. The V gene end was trimmed by 3 bases and the J gene end by 6 bases; junction bases not matched to a gene: 10.

The V call is TRBV7-9, the J call TRBJ2-1, with 12 bases matching TRBD2. With 3 bases clipped from V and 6 bases from J, the junction kept 6 bases outside the gene matches. Germline values: CDR1 SEHNR, CDR2 FQNEAQ (reference sequence). CDR3 length equals 16 residues. The CDR3 protein is CASSLGQGLAGNEQFF. The CDR3 DNA follows: TGTGCCAGCAGCTTGGGCCAGGGACTAGCGGGCAATGAGCAGTTCTTC.

This clone was recorded once. V is TRBV28 and J is TRBJ1-5, with unresolved D. Germline V gene sequence: CDR1 MDHEN, CDR2 SYDVKM. The CDR3 is 13 amino acids. Trimming removed 4 bases from V and 2 bases from J, with 6 bases in between. CDR3 in DNA: TGTGCCAGCAGTTCAACAGGCAATCAGCCCCAGCATTTT. It codes for CASSSTGNQPQHF.

Comment on this clone: Other DNA sequences from this sample encode an identical CDR3 as well. J is TRBJ2-7 and V is TRBV6-1; D unclear. Germline lookup yields CDR1 MNHNS and CDR2 SASEGT. V was shortened by 4 bases and J by 3 bases, with 10 bases between the two germline ends. This CDR3 has 13 residues. The CDR3 region is CASSVGTNYEQYF. As DNA, the CDR3 is TGTGCCAGCAGTGTGGGCACGAACTACGAGCAGTACTTC.